Below, 26 T cell receptor beta chains from the same sample are listed, as sequenced in a study of blood T cell repertoires in COVID-19. Produced via immunoSEQ multiplex PCR; TCRdb's table is partial and in-frame only. Of roughly 200,000 clones in the sample, approximately 83% are singletons; the top ten hold approximately 4.4%. The sequencing input was peripheral blood. The receptors derive from a man between 45 and 60 years old with active or convalescent COVID-19.

The chain couples TRBV7-2 to TRBJ2-1; TRBD2 aligns across 10 bases. Germline CDR1 reads SGHTA; CDR2 reads FQGNSA. This CDR3 region has 16 residues. After removal of 5 bases from V and 7 bases from J, the junction contained 11 bases not matched to a gene. CDR3 loop: CASSPRTASGGNEQFF. DNA for the CDR3: TGTGCCAGCAGCCCCCGGACGGCTAGCGGGGGAAATGAGCAGTTCTTC.

This chain connects TRBV7-6 to TRBJ2-1, with D maybe TRBD1 (6 bases). The CDR3 runs 15 residues. Germline CDR1 and CDR2: SGHVS and FNYEAQ. The V end was cut by 5 bases, the J end by 2 bases, with 13 bases between. CDR3 sequence: CASSKDRWTYNEQFF. The DNA for the CDR3 is TGTGCCAGCAGCAAGGACAGATGGACCTACAATGAGCAGTTCTTC.

V is TRBV28 and J is TRBJ1-1; 7 positions match TRBD1. V trimming: 9 bases; J trimming: 1 base; junction bases outside the gene matches: 2. The CDR3 runs 12 residues. CDR1 is MDHEN and CDR2 is SYDVKM in the germline V gene. The CDR3 nucleotides read TGTGCCAGTAGACAGGGGAACACTGAAGCTTTCTTT. It specifies CASRQGNTEAFF.

The chain couples TRBV6-1 to TRBJ1-2; the match to TRBD1 covers 7 bases. The CDR3 is 17 residues long. V was pared by 3 bases and J by 2 bases, with 12 bases of the junction left unmatched. CDR1 MNHNS and CDR2 SASEGT come from the germline V gene. The CDR3 sequence: CASSDQLLQGMNYGYTF. The CDR3 nucleotides are TGTGCCAGCAGTGACCAGTTATTACAGGGGATGAACTATGGCTACACCTTC.

The CDR3 DNA reads TGTGCCTGGAGTATCGCAACGGGAGGAAACACCATATATTTT. Amino acid sequence: CAWSIATGGNTIYF. This chain links TRBV30 with TRBJ1-3, with D hard to call. This CDR3 has 14 residues. Germline V lookup: CDR1 GTSNPN, CDR2 SVGIG (reference sequence). V lost 2 bases and J lost 4, with 12 bases in between. The whole variable domain, remainder taken from reference TRBV30 and TRBJ1-3, is SQTIHQWPATLVQPVGSPLSLECTVEGTSNPNLYWYRQAAGRGLQLLFYSVGIGQISSEVPQNLSASRPQDRQFILSSKKLLLSDSGFYLCAWSIATGGNTIYFGEGSWLTVV.

The J gene is TRBJ2-2, the V gene TRBV7-2, with D tentatively TRBD2 (5 bases). The V end was cut by 7 bases, the J end by 7 bases, with 10 bases between. CDR3 length: 12 residues. CDR1 and CDR2 (germline): SGHTA, FQGNSA. The DNA for the CDR3 is TGTGCCAGCACCCCGGCGGGCGGGGAGCTGTTTTTT. Protein: CASTPAGGELFF.

The chain has TRBV7-2 and TRBJ2-2, with a weak D call TRBD1 (5 bases). Looked up from germline, CDR1 is SGHTA and CDR2 is FQGNSA. Trimming cost V 6 bases and J 0 bases, with 11 bases left between them. The CDR3 is 15 residues long. This CDR3 reads CASSLDRTNTGELFF. CDR3 bases: TGTGCCAGCAGTCTCGACAGAACGAACACCGGGGAGCTGTTTTTT.

The chain links TRBV4-3 to TRBJ1-6; possible D gene TRBD1, 5 bases. The CDR3 loop spans 14 amino acids. CDR1 is LGHNA, CDR2 YSLEER, per germline. With 5 bases removed from V and 5 bases from J, the gap between germline ends came to 10 bases. The CDR3 sequence is CASSTGTDNSPLHF. The CDR3 nucleotides read TGCGCCAGCAGCACCGGGACTGATAATTCACCCCTCCACTTT.

The chain carries TRBV9 and TRBJ2-2; maybe TRBD2 (6 bases). The germline V gene encodes CDR1 SGDLS and CDR2 YYNGEE. CDR3 length: 15 amino acids. V dropped 7 bases and J dropped 5 bases, with 18 bases sitting between them. The CDR3 coding sequence is TGTGCCAGCGGGCGGAGGGGCCGAGGGACCGGGGAGCTGTTTTTT. Its protein is CASGRRGRGTGELFF.

This chain joins TRBV5-1 and TRBJ1-4, with D possibly being TRBD1 (6 bases). With 1 base removed from V and 6 bases from J, the gap between germline ends came to 16 bases. The germline V gene has CDR1 SGHRS and CDR2 YFSETQ. This CDR3 spans 16 amino acids. Here the CDR3 DNA reads TGCGCCAGCAGCTTGCCCCAGGGGTCGAATGATGAAAAACTGTTTTTT. It translates to CASSLPQGSNDEKLFF.

The chain couples TRBV13 to TRBJ1-5; TRBD1 agrees at 10 bases. Germline V CDR1 and CDR2: PRHDT, FYEKMQ (reference sequence). The CDR3 has 14 residues. The ends lost 5 bases at V and 2 bases at J; junction bases unmatched: 0. The CDR3 nucleotides are TGTGCCAGCAGCGGGACAGGGGGCAATCAGCCCCAGCATTTT. This gives the protein CASSGTGGNQPQHF.

The V and J genes are TRBV19 and TRBJ1-1; a weak D match, TRBD1 (6 bases). There are 14 residues in the CDR3. Germline CDR1 is LNHDA and CDR2 is SQIVND (reference sequence). The V end lost 4 bases, the J end lost 4 bases, and 13 bases lay between the germline ends. Here the CDR3 DNA reads TGTGCCAGTAGTACCCAGGGGTGGGGCACTGAAGCTTTCTTT. Amino acids: CASSTQGWGTEAFF.

This chain uses TRBV5-1 with TRBJ1-2; no definite D call. This CDR3 has 16 residues. V was trimmed by 0 bases and J by 0 bases, leaving 12 bases between them. Germline V gene lookup returns CDR1 SGHRS and CDR2 YFSETQ. CDR3 coding DNA: TGCGCCAGCAGCTTGGGGGTCGGCGGAGCTAACTATGGCTACACCTTC. Translated, it gives CASSLGVGGANYGYTF.

The V gene is TRBV18, the J gene TRBJ2-1; 7 bases line up with TRBD1. CDR1 and CDR2 from the germline V gene are KGHSH and LQKENI. The CDR3 covers 15 residues. V trimming: 3 bases; J trimming: 1 base; junction bases outside the gene matches: 3. CDR3 in DNA: TGTGCCAGCTCACCCGGGACAGATTCCTACAATGAGCAGTTCTTC. It specifies CASSPGTDSYNEQFF. The whole variable domain, remainder taken from reference TRBV18 and TRBJ2-1, is NAGVMQNPRHLVRRRGQEARLRCSPMKGHSHVYWYRQLPEEGLKFMVYLQKENIIDESGMPKERFSAEFPKEGPSILRIQQVVRGDSAAYFCASSPGTDSYNEQFFGPGTRLTVL.

A single count supports this clone. The rearrangement links TRBV7-2 to TRBJ1-2; possible D gene TRBD1, 5 bases. V gave up 6 bases and J gave up 4 bases, with 15 bases separating them. This CDR3 comprises 14 residues. In germline, CDR1 is SGHTA, CDR2 FQGNSA. The CDR3 loop reads CASSRERDFYGYTF. The CDR3 DNA follows: TGTGCCAGCAGTAGAGAGCGGGACTTCTATGGCTACACCTTC.

This sequence joins TRBV4-1 and TRBJ2-7; D perhaps matches TRBD1 (6 bases). The CDR3 spans 14 residues. Trimming cost V 2 bases and J 4 bases, with 12 bases left between them. Germline-derived CDR1 and CDR2 are MGHRA and YSYEKL. The CDR3 DNA reads as TGCGCCAGCAGCCAAACAGGGAAGGGTTACGAGCAGTACTTC. Residues: CASSQTGKGYEQYF.

The rearrangement joins TRBV19 to TRBJ2-1, with 8 positions matching TRBD1. Germline assignment: CDR1 LNHDA and CDR2 SQIVND (reference sequence). This CDR3 is 15 amino acids long. V was pared by 0 bases and J by 4 bases, with 2 bases of the junction left unmatched. CDR3 loop: CASSIDRGLYNEQFF. The CDR3 coding sequence is TGTGCCAGTAGTATAGACAGGGGGCTATACAATGAGCAGTTCTTC.

This sequence joins TRBV6-5 and TRBJ2-1; D may be TRBD1 (5 bases). The V end was cut by 7 bases, the J end by 8 bases, with 18 bases between. The germline gives CDR1 MNHEY, CDR2 SVGAGI. The CDR3 is made up of 14 amino acids. The CDR3 loop reads CASTSRTARDEQFF. DNA for the CDR3: TGTGCCAGCACTTCAAGGACGGCCAGGGATGAGCAGTTCTTC.

V is TRBV11-2 and J is TRBJ2-3; tentative D call: TRBD2 (5 bases). Trimming pared 1 base from V and 2 bases from J, leaving 13 bases between. Germline-derived CDR1 and CDR2 are SGHAT and FQNNGV. The CDR3 is made up of 16 amino acids. The CDR3 DNA reads as TGTGCCAGCAGCTTAGTCGGGGAACGATCCACAGATACGCAGTATTTT. Protein product: CASSLVGERSTDTQYF.

The V gene is TRBV4-3, the J gene TRBJ2-3, with 10 nucleotides matching TRBD1. V shed 1 base, J shed 0 bases, and the junction held 1 base outside the gene matches. The V gene's germline CDR1 is LGHNA and CDR2 YSLEER. The CDR3 spans 16 residues. The CDR3 region is CASSQGQGASTDTQYF. The DNA of the CDR3 is TGCGCCAGCAGCCAAGGACAGGGGGCTAGCACAGATACGCAGTATTTT.

The chain links TRBV6-4 to TRBJ1-5, with TRBD1 identical over 8 bases. The V gene end was trimmed by 11 bases and the J gene end by 6 bases; junction bases not matched to a gene: 9. The CDR3 is 13 amino acids. From germline, CDR1 is MRHNA and CDR2 SNTAGT. CDR3 sequence: CAPRTGFGQPQHF. The CDR3 DNA reads as TGTGCCCCCCGGACAGGGTTTGGTCAGCCCCAGCATTTT.

The chain carries TRBV6-6 and TRBJ1-6; 10 nucleotides align to TRBD1. V was clipped by 4 bases and J by 9 bases; unmatched bases: 9. Germline V gives CDR1 MNHNY, CDR2 SVGAGI (reference sequence). The CDR3 is 16 residues long. CDR3 DNA: TGTGCCAGCAGTTCCCCCGGGACAGGGGTTGGTTCACCCCTCCACTTT. Translated: CASSSPGTGVGSPLHF.

The V gene is TRBV12-3 or TRBV12-4, the J gene TRBJ2-1; D is unresolved. The CDR3 loop spans 12 amino acids. Trimming left V 6 bases short and J 6 bases short, with 9 bases between. The CDR3 loop reads CASSPRINEQFF. In DNA, the CDR3 is TGTGCCAGCAGCCCCAGAATCAATGAGCAGTTCTTC.

This rearrangement joins TRBV4-3 to TRBJ1-2; 10 bases map to TRBD1. This CDR3 has 16 amino acids. Trimming at V came to 2 bases and at J to 8 bases, leaving 11 bases not matched to a gene. Germline CDR1 LGHNA, CDR2 YSLEER. The CDR3 bases are TGCGCCAGCAGCCAACTTTCCCCCGGGACAGGGGTCGGCTACACCTTC. It translates to CASSQLSPGTGVGYTF.

This clone is a singleton in its sample. The chain is built from TRBV5-1 and TRBJ2-5; TRBD2 agrees at 11 bases. Germline V lookup: CDR1 SGHRS, CDR2 YFSETQ. This CDR3 spans 16 amino acids. With 5 bases clipped from V and 2 bases from J, the junction kept 8 bases outside the gene matches. CDR3 in DNA: TGCGCCAGCAGGGCTAGCGGGGGGACTCTACAAGAGACCCAGTACTTC. Amino acid sequence: CASRASGGTLQETQYF.

The rearrangement links TRBV19 to TRBJ2-1; D is possibly TRBD2 (6 bases). The germline CDR1 and CDR2 sequences are LNHDA and SQIVND (reference sequence). Trimming cost V 4 bases and J 8 bases, with 18 bases left between them. The CDR3 totals 15 residues. CDR3 loop: CASSTTSSNGDEQFF. The CDR3 DNA is TGTGCCAGTAGTACCACTAGCTCTAACGGGGATGAGCAGTTCTTC.